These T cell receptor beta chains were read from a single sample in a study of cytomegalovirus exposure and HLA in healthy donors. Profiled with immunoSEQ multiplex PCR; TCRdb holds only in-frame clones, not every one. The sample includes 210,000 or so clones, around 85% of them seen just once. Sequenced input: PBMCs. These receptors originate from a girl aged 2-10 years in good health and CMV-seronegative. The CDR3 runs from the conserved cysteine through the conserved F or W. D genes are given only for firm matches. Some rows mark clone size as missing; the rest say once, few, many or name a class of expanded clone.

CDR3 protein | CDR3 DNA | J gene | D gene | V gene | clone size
CASSYSSSGRDEQYF | TGTGCCAGCAGTTACTCGAGTAGCGGGCGGGACGAGCAGTACTTC | TRBJ2-7 | TRBD2 | TRBV6-6 | .
CASSIDSTGRNTEAFF | TGTGCCAGTAGTATAGATTCAACGGGGAGGAACACTGAAGCTTTCTTT | TRBJ1-1 | . | TRBV19 | .
CASSFQAAGGRTDTQYF | TGTGCCAGCAGTTTCCAAGCTGCGGGAGGTCGCACAGATACGCAGTATTTT | TRBJ2-3 | TRBD2 | TRBV4-2 | .
CASTLFSLRGTEAFF | TGTGCCAGCACCTTATTTAGCCTAAGAGGCACTGAAGCTTTCTTT | TRBJ1-1 | . | TRBV7-3 | .
CASSHFKQGAGGTQYF | TGCGCCAGCAGTCATTTTAAACAGGGGGCGGGGGGAACGCAGTATTTT | TRBJ2-3 | . | TRBV23-1 | few
CASSWRTSGSYEQYF | TGTGCCAGCAGCTGGCGGACTAGCGGGAGTTACGAGCAGTACTTC | TRBJ2-7 | TRBD2 | TRBV11-2 | .
CACRQGSNQPQHF | TGTGCCTGCCGACAGGGAAGCAATCAGCCCCAGCATTTT | TRBJ1-5 | TRBD1 | TRBV30 | .
CASSFYSSRYEQYF | TGTGCCAGCAGCTTTTATTCTAGTAGGTACGAGCAGTACTTC | TRBJ2-7 | . | TRBV7-2 | .
CASSLGVARTSGIFTQYF | TGTGCCAGCAGCTTAGGGGTGGCCAGAACGAGCGGGATTTTTACCCAGTACTTC | TRBJ2-5 | TRBD2 | TRBV11-2 | once
CASSRQGGDYGYTF | TGTGCCAGCAGTCGTCAGGGGGGAGACTATGGCTACACCTTC | TRBJ1-2 | TRBD1 | TRBV6-5 | .
CASSRGQGDVGEKLFF | TGCGCCAGCAGCCGGGGACAGGGGGACGTGGGTGAAAAACTGTTTTTT | TRBJ1-4 | TRBD1 | TRBV5-1 | few
CASSELVLGQGVTDTQYF | TGTGCCAGCAGTGAATTAGTTTTGGGACAAGGGGTCACAGATACGCAGTATTTT | TRBJ2-3 | . | TRBV2 | few
CASSLDAGPTYGYTF | TGTGCCAGCAGCTTGGACGCGGGGCCCACCTATGGCTACACCTTC | TRBJ1-2 | . | TRBV5-4 | .
CASSQAGVNTGELFF | TGTGCCAGCTCACAGGCGGGAGTGAACACCGGGGAGCTGTTTTTT | TRBJ2-2 | TRBD2 | TRBV18 | .
CAGSQSSQDTIYF | TGCGCCGGCAGCCAGTCCTCCCAGGACACCATATATTTT | TRBJ1-3 | . | TRBV4-1 | .
CASSFKRGGENTQYF | TGCGCCAGCAGTTTTAAGCGGGGGGGCGAGAATACGCAGTATTTT | TRBJ2-3 | TRBD2 | TRBV5-1 | once
CASSSKRGLTLGHEQFF | TGTGCCAGCAGCTCTAAGAGGGGGCTGACCCTGGGTCATGAGCAGTTCTTC | TRBJ2-1 | TRBD1 | TRBV7-2 | .
CAWSVIGGFDEQYF | TGTGCCTGGAGTGTGATAGGGGGCTTCGACGAGCAGTACTTC | TRBJ2-7 | TRBD1 | TRBV30 | .
CATRTSDSPGAEAFF | TGTGCCACCCGAACCTCGGACAGCCCGGGCGCTGAAGCTTTCTTT | TRBJ1-1 | . | TRBV19 | .
CASSQGYRTSGRDTQYF | TGCGCCAGCAGCCAGGGATACAGGACTAGCGGGAGAGATACGCAGTATTTT | TRBJ2-3 | TRBD2 | TRBV4-1 | .
CASSLISTGRAYEQYF | TGTGCCAGCAGCTTAATCTCGACAGGTCGAGCCTACGAGCAGTACTTC | TRBJ2-7 | . | TRBV7-9 | .
CAWKDINYGYTF | TGTGCCTGGAAAGACATTAACTATGGCTACACCTTC | TRBJ1-2 | . | TRBV30 | .
CASGAELNTEAFF | TGTGCCAGCGGGGCAGAGCTGAACACTGAAGCTTTCTTT | TRBJ1-1 | . | TRBV2 | .
CASSRGEGSGNTIYF | TGTGCCAGTAGTAGGGGGGAGGGCTCTGGAAACACCATATATTTT | TRBJ1-3 | . | TRBV19 | .
CASSLGTSGGREQFF | TGTGCCAGCAGCTTGGGGACTAGCGGGGGGCGTGAGCAGTTCTTC | TRBJ2-1 | TRBD2 | TRBV5-4 | .
CASSPRTGTNEQFF | TGTGCCAGCTCACCCAGGACAGGGACCAATGAGCAGTTCTTC | TRBJ2-1 | TRBD1 | TRBV18 | .
CASSLVLAESTDTQYF | TGTGCCAGCAGCTTGGTTTTAGCGGAGAGCACAGATACGCAGTATTTT | TRBJ2-3 | . | TRBV5-5 | .
CASSEYLAGSYNEQFF | TGTGCCAGCAGTGAATATTTAGCGGGCTCCTACAATGAGCAGTTCTTC | TRBJ2-1 | TRBD2 | TRBV25-1 | few
CASSPVEDTEAFF | TGTGCCAGCTCACCGGTGGAGGACACTGAAGCTTTCTTT | TRBJ1-1 | . | TRBV18 | .
CAITDSSGNTIYF | TGTGCCATCACTGACAGCTCTGGAAACACCATATATTTT | TRBJ1-3 | . | TRBV10-3 | .
CASSLWTGRGKEAFF | TGTGCCAGCAGTTTATGGACAGGGAGGGGGAAAGAAGCTTTCTTT | TRBJ1-1 | TRBD1 | TRBV27 | .
CASSQGTGNEQFF | TGTGCCAGCAGCCAGGGCACAGGGAATGAGCAGTTCTTC | TRBJ2-1 | . | TRBV7-9 | once
CASSLNWNSEAFF | TGTGCCAGCAGTTTAAATTGGAACAGTGAAGCTTTCTTT | TRBJ1-1 | . | TRBV27 | few
CASSVADITYNEQFF | TGTGCCAGCAGCGTAGCGGACATCACCTACAATGAGCAGTTCTTC | TRBJ2-1 | . | TRBV9 | .
CASSPKDREHEQYF | TGTGCCAGCAGTCCCAAGGACAGGGAGCACGAGCAGTACTTC | TRBJ2-7 | TRBD1 | TRBV2 | .
CASSDTAGELFF | TGTGCCAGCAGCGATACAGCCGGGGAGCTGTTTTTT | TRBJ2-2 | . | TRBV11-2 | .
CASSLLSEETQYF | TGTGCCAGCAGCTTGTTGAGCGAAGAGACCCAGTACTTC | TRBJ2-5 | . | TRBV7-9 | .
CATRVGQGAAYEQYF | TGTGCCACCAGGGTGGGACAGGGGGCAGCCTACGAGCAGTACTTC | TRBJ2-7 | TRBD1 | TRBV15 | few
CASSVGTLAGGRTDTQYF | TGTGCCAGCAGCGTAGGAACCTTAGCGGGGGGCCGCACAGATACGCAGTATTTT | TRBJ2-3 | TRBD2 | TRBV9 | .
CASSPTQGASGNTIYF | TGTGCCAGCTCACCAACACAGGGGGCGTCTGGAAACACCATATATTTT | TRBJ1-3 | TRBD1 | TRBV18 | .
CASSPPGDTQYF | TGTGCCAGCAGTCCACCCGGGGATACGCAGTATTTT | TRBJ2-3 | . | TRBV6-1 | .
CASSQDRAGGVADTQYF | TGCGCCAGCAGCCAAGATCGAGCGGGGGGCGTGGCAGATACGCAGTATTTT | TRBJ2-3 | TRBD2 | TRBV4-1 | .
CASSPGQGNEKLFF | TGCGCCAGCAGCCCCGGACAGGGGAATGAAAAACTGTTTTTT | TRBJ1-4 | TRBD1 | TRBV5-1 | few
CASSLGTYEQYF | TGTGCCAGCAGCCTCGGGACTTACGAGCAGTACTTC | TRBJ2-7 | . | TRBV7-9 | once
CSVDFGGTEAFF | TGCAGCGTTGACTTCGGGGGCACTGAAGCTTTCTTT | TRBJ1-1 | . | TRBV29-1 | .
CATRQAPALTGELFF | TGTGCCACCAGACAGGCCCCAGCGTTAACCGGGGAGCTGTTTTTT | TRBJ2-2 | . | TRBV6-5 | .
CASSPKTVNTEAFF | TGTGCCAGCAGCCCAAAGACAGTGAACACTGAAGCTTTCTTT | TRBJ1-1 | . | TRBV27 | .
CASTSGGIEQPQHF | TGTGCCAGCACCTCAGGGGGGATAGAACAGCCCCAGCATTTT | TRBJ1-5 | TRBD1 | TRBV27 | few
CASRIGQDGYTF | TGTGCCAGCAGAATTGGACAGGATGGCTACACCTTC | TRBJ1-2 | TRBD1 | TRBV7-2 | .
CASSVGQTANYGYTF | TGTGCCAGCAGCGTAGGGCAGACTGCTAACTATGGCTACACCTTC | TRBJ1-2 | . | TRBV9 | once
CSVESYGSETDTQYF | TGCAGCGTTGAGTCGTACGGGAGTGAAACAGATACGCAGTATTTT | TRBJ2-3 | . | TRBV29-1 | .
CASSPRIGQTPWLGNTIYF | TGTGCCAGCTCACCCCGGATCGGACAAACCCCCTGGCTTGGAAACACCATATATTTT | TRBJ1-3 | . | TRBV18 | .
CASSADRSSYNEQFF | TGTGCCAGCAGCGCAGACAGAAGCTCCTACAATGAGCAGTTCTTC | TRBJ2-1 | . | TRBV7-3 | few
CASSLVTSGSRNEQYF | TGTGCCAGCAGCTTAGTCACTAGCGGGAGTCGGAACGAGCAGTACTTC | TRBJ2-7 | TRBD2 | TRBV7-2 | once
CASSSGTGYYEQYF | TGTGCCAGCAGCTCCGGGACAGGGTACTACGAGCAGTACTTC | TRBJ2-7 | TRBD1 | TRBV13 | .